One and the same sample provided the 25 T cell receptor beta chains below, sequenced in a study of blood T cell repertoires in COVID-19. TCRdb's table, derived via immunoSEQ multiplex PCR, lists solely in-frame clones and lacks some. The sample lists some 90,000 clones; about 70% were seen once. The sample taken for sequencing was peripheral blood. These receptors all stem from a woman aged 55-70 years in a cohort sampled during active or convalescent COVID-19.

This rearrangement joins TRBV6-5 to TRBJ2-5; unclear D gene. The V gene's germline CDR1 is MNHEY and CDR2 SVGAGI. With 5 bases removed from V and 4 bases from J, the gap between germline ends came to 8 bases. The CDR3 totals 12 residues. The CDR3 sequence: CASSTSGETQYF. Written as DNA, the CDR3 is TGTGCCAGCAGTACATCGGGAGAGACCCAGTACTTC.

The chain combines TRBV5-5 with TRBJ1-2, with D unresolved. Per germline, CDR1 SGHKS and CDR2 YYEKEE (reference sequence). V lost 1 base and J lost 4, with 8 bases in between. This CDR3 has 13 amino acids. The CDR3 here is CASSLTESYGYTF. CDR3 sequence (DNA): TGTGCCAGCAGCTTGACAGAGTCCTATGGCTACACCTTC.

The chain recombines TRBV6-4 with TRBJ2-1; 12 bases agree with TRBD2. The trim removed 6 bases at V and 9 bases at J, leaving 6 bases unmatched. Germline V gene lookup returns CDR1 MRHNA and CDR2 SNTAGT. This CDR3 region has 14 residues. CDR3 protein: CASSPSGGAGEQFF. As DNA, the CDR3 is TGTGCCAGCAGCCCTAGCGGGGGGGCCGGTGAGCAGTTCTTC.

There are a few counts of this clone. The gene calls are TRBV18 and TRBJ1-1; 8 bases agree with TRBD1. V was clipped by 5 bases and J by 2 bases; unmatched bases: 7. The CDR3 length is 15 residues. Germline CDR1 and CDR2: KGHSH and LQKENI. CDR3 protein: CASSDFQGANTEAFF. DNA for the CDR3: TGTGCCAGCTCAGACTTTCAGGGGGCCAACACTGAAGCTTTCTTT.

The chain recombines TRBV2 with TRBJ1-1, with TRBD1 as a possible D gene (5 bases). V gave up 6 bases and J gave up 1 base, with 12 bases separating them. CDR1 and CDR2 from the germline V gene are SNHLY and FYNNEI. The CDR3 is 14 amino acids. In DNA form, the CDR3 reads TGTGCCAGCAGGACCGACCAGGGGAACACTGAAGCTTTCTTT. It specifies CASRTDQGNTEAFF.

The genes are TRBV9 and TRBJ2-1; 10 positions agree with TRBD2. The CDR3 sequence is 16 residues long. Trimming took 3 bases from V and 6 from J; bases not matched to a gene: 9. CDR1 and CDR2 (germline): SGDLS, YYNGEE. CDR3 DNA: TGTGCCAGCAGCGCCCCTAAAGCGGGGGGGCTCAATGAGCAGTTCTTC. It codes for CASSAPKAGGLNEQFF.

The gene calls are TRBV10-3 and TRBJ2-7, with D tentatively TRBD1 (6 bases). The CDR3 runs to 16 residues. Deletions cut 7 bases from V and 1 base from J, with 20 bases between. Germline loops: CDR1 ENHRY, CDR2 SYGVKD. CDR3 region: CAIKTGRQAESYEQYF. The CDR3 nucleotides read TGTGCCATCAAAACTGGCCGACAGGCCGAATCCTACGAGCAGTACTTC.

Comments on this clone: A read error may produce the germline difference seen at one junction end. The chain couples TRBV6-5 to TRBJ1-2; tentatively, D is TRBD1 (5 bases). The germline V gene has CDR1 MNHEY and CDR2 SVGAGI. This CDR3 is built from 11 residues. CDR3 protein: CASMGGYGYTF. DNA for the CDR3: TGTGCGAGCATGGGGGGTTATGGCTACACCTTC.

The CDR3 nucleotides read TGTGCCAGCAGCTTAGTACCAGGGGGCGCATCATTCACCGGGGAGCTGTTTTTT. Amino acid sequence: CASSLVPGGASFTGELFF. The rearrangement uses TRBV7-7 and TRBJ2-2; 8 bases fit TRBD1. This CDR3 is 18 amino acids long. Germline-derived CDR1 and CDR2 are SSHAT and FNYEAQ (reference sequence). J lost 4 bases, V lost 1 base, and 11 bases had no gene match.

V gene TRBV19 combines with J gene TRBJ2-5; 9 nucleotides agree with TRBD1. Germline CDR1 LNHDA, CDR2 SQIVND (reference sequence). V trimming: 7 bases; J trimming: 4 bases; junction bases outside the gene matches: 7. This CDR3 contains 14 residues. In DNA form, the CDR3 reads TGTGCCAGTAAACAGGGGGCTGGGGCAGAGACCCAGTACTTC. Encoded protein: CASKQGAGAETQYF.

CDR3 residues: CASSRQGSTDTQYF. For the CDR3, the DNA is TGTGCCAGTAGTCGACAGGGTAGCACAGATACGCAGTATTTT. The V call is TRBV19, the J call TRBJ2-3, with 7 bases aligning to TRBD1. Per germline, CDR1 LNHDA and CDR2 SQIVND (reference sequence). This CDR3 is built from 14 residues. With V trimmed by 5 bases and J by 0 bases, 2 bases remained unmatched.

In this sample, this clone turned up once. The rearrangement uses TRBV5-1 and TRBJ2-5; the D gene is possibly TRBD1 (6 bases). V was pared by 3 bases and J by 4 bases, with 13 bases between. The CDR3 runs 14 residues. Germline-derived CDR1 and CDR2 are SGHRS and YFSETQ. The CDR3: CASSWGTRGETQYF. CDR3 DNA sequence: TGCGCCAGCAGCTGGGGGACCAGGGGAGAGACCCAGTACTTC.

This clone showed up many times. This chain joins TRBV18 and TRBJ1-1; 9 nucleotides align to TRBD1. With 3 bases clipped from V and 5 bases from J, the junction kept 4 bases outside the gene matches. This CDR3 is built from 14 residues. CDR1 is KGHSH, CDR2 LQKENI, per germline. The CDR3 is CASSPGQGRTEAFF. CDR3 bases: TGTGCCAGCTCACCCGGACAGGGGAGGACTGAAGCTTTCTTT.

V is TRBV12-3 or TRBV12-4 and J is TRBJ1-1, with TRBD1 as a possible D gene (6 bases). The CDR3 is 13 amino acids. Between the trimmed V and J ends, which lost 7 bases and 4 bases, there was a span of 13 bases. CDR3 loop: CASTNRVSTEAFF. CDR3 nucleotides: TGTGCCAGCACAAACAGGGTATCCACTGAAGCTTTCTTT.

The rearrangement joins TRBV24-1 to TRBJ2-5; 11 bases map to TRBD2. The V gene end was trimmed by 1 base and the J gene end by 5 bases; junction bases not matched to a gene: 11. The CDR3 runs to 18 residues. Looked up from germline, CDR1 is KGHDR and CDR2 is SFDVKD. In DNA, the CDR3 is TGTGCCACCAGTGATTTCGGGCTAGCGGGGGGACCCCCCGAGACCCAGTACTTC. Translated, it gives CATSDFGLAGGPPETQYF.

V usage is TRBV3-1 (or the pseudogene TRBV3-2) and J usage is TRBJ1-5; no firm D call. The CDR3 consists of 22 residues. Trimming pared 0 bases from V and 0 bases from J, leaving 27 bases between. Germline V lookup: CDR1 LGHDT, CDR2 YNNKEL (reference sequence). This CDR3 is CASSQDGSGSTLSRYSNQPQHF. The CDR3 nucleotides read TGTGCCAGCAGCCAAGATGGAAGCGGCAGCACTCTGAGCCGATATAGCAATCAGCCCCAGCATTTT.

The rearrangement uses TRBV5-1 and TRBJ2-5; 8 bases map to TRBD1. Germline V lookup: CDR1 SGHRS, CDR2 YFSETQ. V lost 2 bases to trimming and J lost 5 bases; unmatched junction nucleotides: 5. CDR3 length equals 14 residues. CDR3 sequence reads: CASSFQGAWETQYF. DNA of the CDR3: TGCGCCAGCAGCTTTCAGGGGGCTTGGGAGACCCAGTACTTC.

This chain uses TRBV15 with TRBJ2-1; possibly TRBD2 for D (6 bases). The CDR3 is made up of 15 amino acids. Germline V CDR1 and CDR2: LNHNV, YYDKDF (reference sequence). The V gene lost 5 bases and the J gene lost 6 bases, with 17 bases spanning the gap. As DNA, the CDR3 is TGTGCCACCAGCGGTGGAGAGTGGCGGGGCAATGAGCAGTTCTTC. It encodes CATSGGEWRGNEQFF.

The chain joins TRBV5-4 to TRBJ2-1, with D tentatively TRBD1 (5 bases). Germline CDR1 is SGHNT and CDR2 is YYREEE (reference sequence). Trimming pared 5 bases from V and 9 bases from J, leaving 18 bases between. The length of the CDR3 is 14 residues. CDR3 region: CASSSRQILGEQFF. DNA of the CDR3: TGTGCCAGCAGTTCGAGACAGATCCTAGGTGAGCAGTTCTTC. The entire variable domain, with the rest obtained from reference TRBV5-4 and TRBJ2-1, is as follows: ETGVTQSPTHLIKTRGQQVTLRCSSQSGHNTVSWYQQALGQGPQFIFQYYREEENGRGNFPPRFSGLQFPNYSSELNVNALELDDSALYLCASSSRQILGEQFFGPGTRLTVL.

V usage is TRBV7-9 and J usage is TRBJ2-7; perhaps TRBD1 as D (6 bases). Germline loops: CDR1 SEHNR, CDR2 FQNEAQ (reference sequence). The CDR3 covers 14 residues. V was clipped by 5 bases and J by 3 bases, with 14 bases between them. The CDR3 DNA sequence: TGTGCCAGCAGCCCGTACAGGGATTTCTACGAGCAGTACTTC. It translates to CASSPYRDFYEQYF.

This clone was found a few times. DNA of the CDR3: TGTGCCAGCAGCCCTCTCGGGACAGGGGACTATGGCTACACCTTC. Its translation is CASSPLGTGDYGYTF. The chain joins TRBV13 to TRBJ1-2; 10 positions match TRBD1. The J segment lost 3 bases and the V segment lost 5 bases, leaving 6 bases of the junction unmatched. The CDR3 has 15 residues. Germline V gene data show CDR1 as PRHDT and CDR2 as FYEKMQ (reference sequence).

This clone was seen just once. The chain carries TRBV5-1 and TRBJ1-2; TRBD1 matches at 12 bases. Per the germline V gene, CDR1 is SGHRS and CDR2 is YFSETQ. The CDR3 contains 16 residues. The trim removed 6 bases at V and 2 bases at J, leaving 8 bases unmatched. CDR3 in DNA: TGCGCCAGCACCAGGGACAGGGGGCTGTCAAACTATGGCTACACCTTC. Translation: CASTRDRGLSNYGYTF.

This chain connects TRBV5-4 to TRBJ2-3; D is unclear. Germline CDR1 and CDR2: SGHNT and YYREEE (reference sequence). The CDR3 runs 16 residues. Trimming took 0 bases from V and 2 from J, leaving 13 bases between them. In DNA form, the CDR3 reads TGTGCCAGCAGCTTGGACAGAGAGAAACCCACAGATACGCAGTATTTT. Protein: CASSLDREKPTDTQYF. Complete variable domain (other parts from reference TRBV5-4 and TRBJ2-3): ETGVTQSPTHLIKTRGQQVTLRCSSQSGHNTVSWYQQALGQGPQFIFQYYREEENGRGNFPPRFSGLQFPNYSSELNVNALELDDSALYLCASSLDREKPTDTQYFGPGTRLTVL.

This clone occurred a few times. The CDR3 coding sequence is TGTGCCAGCAGCCCAAAACCGGGACTGGGCGCCGAGCAGTACTTC. Translation gives CASSPKPGLGAEQYF. The chain uses TRBV7-9 and TRBJ2-7; TRBD2 might be the D (6 bases). Germline V gives CDR1 SEHNR, CDR2 FQNEAQ (reference sequence). Trimming stripped 5 bases from V and 6 bases from J, with 20 bases between. The CDR3 contains 15 residues.

The V and J genes are TRBV6-6 and TRBJ2-1; 8 bases map to TRBD1. The trim removed 5 bases at V and 0 bases at J, leaving 9 bases unmatched. The CDR3 has 17 residues. Germline lookup yields CDR1 MNHNY and CDR2 SVGAGI (reference sequence). The CDR3 loop reads CASSPSGGIGSYNEQFF. DNA for the CDR3: TGTGCCAGCAGTCCCTCAGGGGGCATAGGCTCCTACAATGAGCAGTTCTTC.